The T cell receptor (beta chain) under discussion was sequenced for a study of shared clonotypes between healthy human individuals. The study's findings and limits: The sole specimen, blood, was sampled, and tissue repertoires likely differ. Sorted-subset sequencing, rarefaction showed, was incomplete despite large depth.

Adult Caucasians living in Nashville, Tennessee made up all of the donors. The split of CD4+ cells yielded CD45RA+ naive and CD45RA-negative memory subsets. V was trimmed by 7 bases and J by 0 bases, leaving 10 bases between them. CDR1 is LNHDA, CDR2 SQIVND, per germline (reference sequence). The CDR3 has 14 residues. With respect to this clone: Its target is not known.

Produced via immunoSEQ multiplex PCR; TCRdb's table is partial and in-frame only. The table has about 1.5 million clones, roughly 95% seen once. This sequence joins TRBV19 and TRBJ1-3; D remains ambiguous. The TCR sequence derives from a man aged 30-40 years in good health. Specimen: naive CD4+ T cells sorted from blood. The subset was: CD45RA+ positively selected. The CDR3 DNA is TGTGCCAGTAAGGGCGGCCACTCTGGAAACACCATATATTTT. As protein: CASKGGHSGNTIYF.